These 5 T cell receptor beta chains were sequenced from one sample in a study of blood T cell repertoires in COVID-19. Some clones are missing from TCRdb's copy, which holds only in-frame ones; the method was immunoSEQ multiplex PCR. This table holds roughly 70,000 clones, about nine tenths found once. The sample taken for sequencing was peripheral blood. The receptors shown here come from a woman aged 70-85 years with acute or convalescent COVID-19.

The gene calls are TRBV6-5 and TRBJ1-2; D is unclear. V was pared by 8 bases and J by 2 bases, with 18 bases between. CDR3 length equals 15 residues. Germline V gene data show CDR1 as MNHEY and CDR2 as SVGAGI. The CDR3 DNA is TGTGCCAGCTCCGGGGTCGCGAACCGAAACTATGGCTACACCTTC. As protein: CASSGVANRNYGYTF.

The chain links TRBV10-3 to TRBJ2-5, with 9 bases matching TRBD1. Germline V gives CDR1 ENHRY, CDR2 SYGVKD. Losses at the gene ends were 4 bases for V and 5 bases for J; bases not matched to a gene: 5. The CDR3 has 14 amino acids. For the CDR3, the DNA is TGTGCCATCAGTGGATACAGGGGGCGGGAGACCCAGTACTTC. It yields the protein CAISGYRGRETQYF.

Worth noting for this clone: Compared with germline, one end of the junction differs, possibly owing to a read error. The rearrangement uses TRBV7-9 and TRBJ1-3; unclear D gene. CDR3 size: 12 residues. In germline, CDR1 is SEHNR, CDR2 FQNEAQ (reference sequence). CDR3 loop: CASQDSGNTIYF. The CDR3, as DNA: TGCGCCTCCCAGGACTCTGGAAACACCATATATTTT. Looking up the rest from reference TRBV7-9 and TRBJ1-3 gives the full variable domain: DTGVSQNPRHKITKRGQNVTFRCDPISEHNRLYWYRQTLGQGPEFLTYFQNEAQLEKSRLLSDRFSAERPKGSFSTLEIQRTEQGDSAMYLCASQDSGNTIYFGEGSWLTVV.

The DNA for the CDR3 is TGTGCCAGTAAATTCACTTCGACTAATGAAAAACTGTTTTTT. It codes for CASKFTSTNEKLFF. This sequence joins TRBV19 and TRBJ1-4; D gene uncertain. Germline V CDR1 and CDR2: LNHDA, SQIVND (reference sequence). The CDR3 has 14 residues. Trimming removed 7 bases from V and 2 bases from J, with 11 bases in between.

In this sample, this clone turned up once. The CDR3, as DNA: TGTGCCAGCAGTGTCGGTGGTTTCGAAGCTTTCTTT. This codes for CASSVGGFEAFF. The chain couples TRBV2 to TRBJ1-1; D unclear. The germline V gene has CDR1 SNHLY and CDR2 FYNNEI. The CDR3 totals 12 residues. Trimming pared 4 bases from V and 8 bases from J, leaving 11 bases between.